The sequence of this TCR beta chain was determined in a study of blood T cells in healthy people across ages. Study results and caveats: Long-lived donors had more naive CD4+ cells and higher diversity than aged donors. Because sorting was not performed, PBMCs prevented conclusive naive versus antigen-experienced comparison. Higher naive T cell percentage went strongly together with higher TCR beta diversity.

It was with a sample-barcoded 5' primer and a J-beta primer mix that a second PCR of roughly 7 to 12 cycles was run. TCRdb reprocessed the 5' RACE reads via MiXCR and lists one record per CDR3 protein. The table includes about 1.1 million distinct CDR3 sequences, more than 30% detected once. A minimum of 5 micrograms of total RNA was extracted per sample. The trim removed 3 bases at V and 5 bases at J, leaving 5 bases unmatched. Germline-derived CDR1 and CDR2 are MNHEY and SMNVEV (reference sequence). There are 14 residues in the CDR3. As concerns this clonotype: Antigen specificity is unknown.

This chain links TRBV27 with TRBJ1-1, with 8 bases lining up with TRBD1. The sequenced sample was blood. The receptor was derived from a man younger than 35 in good health. This CDR3 reads CASSFRGLGTEAFF. DNA of the CDR3: TGTGCCAGCAGTTTCAGGGGGCTGGGGACTGAAGCTTTCTTT.